This T cell receptor (beta chain) was identified in a study of shared clonotypes between healthy human individuals. The study's findings and limits: Generation probabilities of non-shared clonotypes were lower (relative to those shared by all four donors).

On this clone itself: The target antigen is unknown.

The protocol was immunoSEQ multiplex PCR, while the TCRdb copy is restricted to in-frame clones and leaves out a portion. Here the sample spans roughly 2.5 million clones, approximately 92% being singletons. This CDR3 region has 14 residues. V gave up 5 bases and J gave up 4 bases; unmatched junction bases: 3. Germline lookup yields CDR1 LNHDA and CDR2 SQIVND (reference sequence). V and J are TRBV19 and TRBJ1-5, with 9 bases identical to TRBD1. The clonotype was recovered from a man aged 18 to 30 in good health. Sequences were obtained from naive CD4+ T cells sorted from blood. The subset here: CD45RA+ positively selected. CDR3 DNA: TGTGCCAGTAGTGCGGGGACAGGGAATCAGCCCCAGCATTTT. Translated, it gives CASSAGTGNQPQHF. The entire variable domain, with the rest obtained from reference TRBV19 and TRBJ1-5, is as follows: DGGITQSPKYLFRKEGQNVTLSCEQNLNHDAMYWYRQDPGQGLRLIYYSQIVNDFQKGDIAEGYSVSREKKESFPLTVTSAQKNPTAFYLCASSAGTGNQPQHFGDGTRLSIL.